This TCR beta chain was sequenced for a study of T cell repertoires in cytomegalovirus infection. TCRdb analysed the reads with MiXCR anew, one entry per CDR3 protein. Of about 350,000 distinct CDR3 sequences in the sample, about 35% were seen once. This CDR3 region has 11 residues. Germline V gives CDR1 LNHDA, CDR2 SQIVND (reference sequence). Trimming shortened V by 3 bases and J by 5 bases, and 2 bases separated the two germline ends. With regard to this clonotype: Its target is unknown.

The material was cultured PBMCs, obtained from culture after CMV antigen stimulation. The chain carries TRBV19 and TRBJ2-1; D remains ambiguous. This clonotype was sampled from a human donor in good health (CMV status not recorded). Some clones in this sample may be carry-over from other donors' samples. In nucleotides, the CDR3 is TGTGCCAGTAGTATGAACAATGAGCAGTTCTTC. Its protein product is CASSMNNEQFF.